This T cell receptor beta chain was profiled in a study of blood T cell repertoires in COVID-19. About the study: Samples of COVID-19 (acute and convalescent) were obtained from the United States, Italy and Spain.

In its sample, this clone was seen a few times. The CDR3 is made up of 14 amino acids. Per the germline V gene, CDR1 is MNHEY and CDR2 is SVGEGT. V lost 5 bases to trimming and J lost 4 bases, with 12 bases between them. The study recruited people aged roughly 18 to 89 years across more than 20 US areas. Libraries were prepared by immunoSEQ multiplex PCR; TCRdb keeps only in-frame clonotypes and omits some of them. The sample has roughly 200,000 clones; about 83% are singletons. Sequencing input: PBMCs or T cells enriched from blood (not recorded which). The TCR originated in a man aged 35 to 55 with acute COVID-19. The gene calls are TRBV6-2 or TRBV6-3 and TRBJ1-3, with a possible D match to TRBD1 (6 bases). The chain's CDR3 is CASSPIDRGNTIYF. DNA for the CDR3: TGTGCCAGCAGTCCGATCGACAGGGGAAACACCATATATTTT.